This note documents a single T cell receptor beta chain sequence. The CDR3 sequence is 17 residues long. After removal of 6 bases from V and 4 bases from J, the junction contained 16 bases not matched to a gene. Germline V gene lookup returns CDR1 MGHDK and CDR2 SYGVNS. These data belong to a study of blood T cell repertoires in COVID-19. Overall study context: Samples of COVID-19 (acute and convalescent) were obtained from the United States, Italy and Spain.

Sequenced by immunoSEQ multiplex PCR; TCRdb stores in-frame clones only, minus some. This sample carries under 350,000 clones, 80% to 90% of them seen once, and the ten largest clones take approximately 4.4%. Participants had their cohort set by participant-reported clinical history. The receptor comes from a middle-aged woman with acute COVID-19. Specimen: PBMCs or T cells enriched from blood (not recorded which). This chain uses TRBV25-1 with TRBJ2-3, with 7 bases matching TRBD2. The CDR3 here is CASSEIERRGSPDTQYF. The CDR3 DNA reads as TGTGCCAGCAGCGAGATCGAGAGGCGCGGGAGTCCAGATACGCAGTATTTT.